This TCR beta chain came from a study of technical replicates of blood from a few donors. Germline loops: CDR1 SEHNR, CDR2 FQNEAQ (reference sequence). After removal of 3 bases from V and 7 bases from J, the junction contained 6 bases not matched to a gene. The CDR3 extends over 13 amino acids. Measured with immunoSEQ multiplex PCR; TCRdb has only the in-frame clones, and not every one. The data contain roughly 81,000 clones, just over 85% of them singletons. The clonotype was recovered from a human donor in good health. Some clones in this sample may be carry-over from other donors' samples. The chain is built from TRBV7-9 and TRBJ2-7; 7 positions match TRBD2. Sequencing used PBMCs. This CDR3 is CASSLNGEGEQYF. In DNA, the CDR3 is TGTGCCAGCAGCTTGAACGGGGAGGGTGAGCAGTACTTC.